This T cell receptor (beta chain) was profiled in a study of HIV-infected patients and healthy controls. Findings and limits, study-wide: Study cohorts differed slightly in age and sex, but this did not explain diversity differences. HIV-associated CDR3 frequencies dropped significantly during therapy; CMV-associated ones, mostly rising, changed nonsignificantly.

In germline, CDR1 is DFQATT, CDR2 SNEGSKA (reference sequence). Trimming cost V 3 bases and J 4 bases; bases outside gene matches: 4. The CDR3 extends over 15 amino acids. This clonotype showed up many times. The antigen remains undetermined. cDNA was made from 400 to 500 ng RNA using alpha and beta constant primers. Separate chain-specific third strand synthesis with multiplexing indices produced the alpha and beta libraries. After a brief PCR adding P5, P7 and a second index, roughly 25 amplification cycles followed. From the 5' RACE reads, TCRdb called clonotypes with MiXCR, one entry per CDR3 protein. The table shows about 10,000 distinct CDR3 sequences, with about 5.2% occurring only once. The repertoire came from unfractionated whole blood and reflected all unsorted peripheral T cells. People with immunomodulatory therapy, recent vaccination or treatment interruptions were not enrolled.

This material consisted of blood, taken before antiretroviral therapy. The sequence came from an adult with HIV infection. The chain is built from TRBV20-1 and TRBJ1-6, with TRBD1 matching 9 bases. CDR3 in DNA: TGCAGTGCTAGGGACAGGGGAAAATATAATTCACCCCTCCACTTT. Translating gives CSARDRGKYNSPLHF.